Listed below are T cell receptor beta chains from one sample, sequenced in a study of blood T cell repertoires in COVID-19. TCRdb keeps only in-frame clones here, not all; method: immunoSEQ multiplex PCR. This table holds hundreds of thousands of clones, around nine tenths found once. The sequenced sample was peripheral blood. Receptors were obtained from a human donor in a cohort sampled during active COVID-19. CDR3s include the opening cysteine and the closing phenylalanine or tryptophan. D genes are given only for firm matches. Clone size is given for some rows only: seen once, a few or many times, or a class if the clone is expanded.

V gene: TRBV6-2/TRBV6-3
D gene: .
J gene: TRBJ1-5
clone size: .
CDR3 DNA: TGTGCCAGCAGTTACTCAAGCAGGGGCAATCAGCCCCAGCATTTT
CDR3 protein: CASSYSSRGNQPQHF

V gene: TRBV9
D gene: TRBD1
J gene: TRBJ2-1
clone size: .
CDR3 DNA: TGTGCCAGCAGCGTTACCGGGACAGGGCTAAGGGAGCAGTTCTTC
CDR3 protein: CASSVTGTGLREQFF

V gene: TRBV20-1
D gene: TRBD1
J gene: TRBJ1-6
clone size: .
CDR3 DNA: TGCAGTGCTAGTCGGGACAGGAATTCACCCCTCCACTTT
CDR3 protein: CSASRDRNSPLHF

V gene: TRBV18
D gene: .
J gene: TRBJ2-2
clone size: few
CDR3 DNA: TGTGCCAGCTCGAAGAGCAAAGCCGGGGAGCTGTTTTTT
CDR3 protein: CASSKSKAGELFF

V gene: TRBV6-5
D gene: .
J gene: TRBJ1-4
clone size: .
CDR3 DNA: TGTGCCAGCAGTTACTTCGGGGGTGAAAAACTGTTTTTT
CDR3 protein: CASSYFGGEKLFF

V gene: TRBV24-1
D gene: TRBD1
J gene: TRBJ1-5
clone size: .
CDR3 DNA: TGTGCCACCGCACAGGGGGCGCGGGATCAGCCCCAGCATTTT
CDR3 protein: CATAQGARDQPQHF

V gene: TRBV29-1
D gene: .
J gene: TRBJ1-1
clone size: .
CDR3 DNA: TGCAGCGTTGAAGATGATGGTAGCGGGCCCCCCGAAGCTTTCTTT
CDR3 protein: CSVEDDGSGPPEAFF

V gene: TRBV2
D gene: TRBD2
J gene: TRBJ2-7
clone size: once
CDR3 DNA: TGTGCCAGCAGGCGGGAGGGCAACGAGCAGTACTTC
CDR3 protein: CASRREGNEQYF

V gene: TRBV6-1
D gene: .
J gene: TRBJ1-6
clone size: .
CDR3 DNA: TGTGCCAGCAGTGACCCGGGAGCGGTTGGTAATTCACCCCTCCACTTT
CDR3 protein: CASSDPGAVGNSPLHF

V gene: TRBV19
D gene: .
J gene: TRBJ1-4
clone size: .
CDR3 DNA: TGTGCCAGTAGTATAGAGGTAACGAACGGACTAATTGAAAAACTGTTTTTT
CDR3 protein: CASSIEVTNGLIEKLFF

V gene: TRBV2
D gene: .
J gene: TRBJ1-6
clone size: once
CDR3 DNA: TGTGCCAGCAGTGAAGACTCAGGGTTTACGGATTCACCCCTCCACTTT
CDR3 protein: CASSEDSGFTDSPLHF

V gene: TRBV9
D gene: TRBD2
J gene: TRBJ2-1
clone size: .
CDR3 DNA: TGTGCCAGCAGCGTTGGACTAGTGGGGAACAATGAGCAGTTCTTC
CDR3 protein: CASSVGLVGNNEQFF

V gene: TRBV5-5
D gene: .
J gene: TRBJ1-3
clone size: .
CDR3 DNA: TGTGCCAGCAGTTATACGGGACTGATCTCTGGAAACACCATATATTTT
CDR3 protein: CASSYTGLISGNTIYF

V gene: TRBV25-1
D gene: .
J gene: TRBJ1-2
clone size: .
CDR3 DNA: TGTGCCAGCAGTGAATATGGAGGGTCGTATGGCTACACCTTC
CDR3 protein: CASSEYGGSYGYTF

V gene: TRBV2
D gene: .
J gene: TRBJ1-5
clone size: .
CDR3 DNA: TGTGCCAGCAGTGACAGGGTTGGACAGCCCCAGCATTTT
CDR3 protein: CASSDRVGQPQHF

V gene: TRBV6-2/TRBV6-3
D gene: TRBD1
J gene: TRBJ2-5
clone size: .
CDR3 DNA: TGTGCCAGCAGTTCCACCCGGACAGGGATGCAAGAGACCCAGTACTTC
CDR3 protein: CASSSTRTGMQETQYF

V gene: TRBV6-5
D gene: TRBD1
J gene: TRBJ2-5
clone size: .
CDR3 DNA: TGTGCCAGCAGTTACAACAGGGGCCAAGAGACCCAGTACTTC
CDR3 protein: CASSYNRGQETQYF

V gene: TRBV4-1
D gene: .
J gene: TRBJ2-5
clone size: .
CDR3 DNA: TGCGCCAGCAGCCAAGTAGCCCGGAGGGAGACCCAGTACTTC
CDR3 protein: CASSQVARRETQYF

V gene: TRBV9
D gene: TRBD1
J gene: TRBJ1-6
clone size: .
CDR3 DNA: TGTGCCAGCAGCCCCCGACAGGGAAATTCACCCCTCCACTTT
CDR3 protein: CASSPRQGNSPLHF

V gene: TRBV7-3
D gene: .
J gene: TRBJ2-5
clone size: .
CDR3 DNA: TGTGCCAGCAGCGAGCTGGGTGGAGCGGGAGAGACCCAGTACTTC
CDR3 protein: CASSELGGAGETQYF

V gene: TRBV2
D gene: .
J gene: TRBJ1-5
clone size: .
CDR3 DNA: TGTGCCAGCAGGGGGCTCGCGGTGAATCAGCCCCAGCATTTT
CDR3 protein: CASRGLAVNQPQHF

V gene: TRBV5-8
D gene: .
J gene: TRBJ2-7
clone size: .
CDR3 DNA: TGTGCCAGCAGCTTGACTCCCGAGCAGTACTTC
CDR3 protein: CASSLTPEQYF

V gene: TRBV28
D gene: .
J gene: TRBJ2-3
clone size: .
CDR3 DNA: TGTGCCAGCAGCCGGACAGATACGCAGTATTTT
CDR3 protein: CASSRTDTQYF

V gene: TRBV2
D gene: .
J gene: TRBJ1-4
clone size: .
CDR3 DNA: TGTGCCAGCAGTGAAAGGGGGGGATTTGAAAAACTGTTTTTT
CDR3 protein: CASSERGGFEKLFF

V gene: TRBV27
D gene: .
J gene: TRBJ2-7
clone size: few
CDR3 DNA: TGTGCCAGCAGTTTATCGCTAGCTTCCTACGAGCAGTACTTC
CDR3 protein: CASSLSLASYEQYF

V gene: TRBV27
D gene: TRBD2
J gene: TRBJ2-3
clone size: .
CDR3 DNA: TGTGCCAGCAGGCGAGCGGGAGGCCTCACAGATACGCAGTATTTT
CDR3 protein: CASRRAGGLTDTQYF

V gene: TRBV3-1/TRBV3-2
D gene: .
J gene: TRBJ1-1
clone size: .
CDR3 DNA: TGTGCCAGCAGCAGGACACCTAACACTGAAGCTTTCTTT
CDR3 protein: CASSRTPNTEAFF

V gene: TRBV12-3/TRBV12-4
D gene: .
J gene: TRBJ1-2
clone size: .
CDR3 DNA: TGTGCCAGCAGTTTGTCCGTGCAGTATGGCTACACCTTC
CDR3 protein: CASSLSVQYGYTF

V gene: TRBV10-1
D gene: .
J gene: TRBJ2-3
clone size: .
CDR3 DNA: TGCGCCAGCAGTGAGTCGTCTAGCACAGATACGCAGTATTTT
CDR3 protein: CASSESSSTDTQYF

V gene: TRBV30
D gene: .
J gene: TRBJ2-5
clone size: .
CDR3 DNA: TGTGCCTGGGGGGCCCCTTCAGAGACCCAGTACTTC
CDR3 protein: CAWGAPSETQYF

V gene: TRBV6-2/TRBV6-3
D gene: .
J gene: TRBJ1-1
clone size: .
CDR3 DNA: TGTGCCAGCAGTTCTCAGGTCACTGAAGCTTTCTTT
CDR3 protein: CASSSQVTEAFF

V gene: TRBV20-1
D gene: .
J gene: TRBJ2-7
clone size: .
CDR3 DNA: TGCAGTGCTAGGACAGCCTACGAGCAGTACTTC
CDR3 protein: CSARTAYEQYF

V gene: TRBV4-1
D gene: TRBD1
J gene: TRBJ2-7
clone size: .
CDR3 DNA: TGCGCCAGCAGCCAACTTACGACAGGGGAAGGAGGCGAGCAGTACTTC
CDR3 protein: CASSQLTTGEGGEQYF

V gene: TRBV28
D gene: TRBD2
J gene: TRBJ2-7
clone size: .
CDR3 DNA: TGTGCCAGCAGTTTATGGCTAGCGGGAGGCTACGAGCAGTACTTC
CDR3 protein: CASSLWLAGGYEQYF

V gene: TRBV2
D gene: .
J gene: TRBJ2-7
clone size: .
CDR3 DNA: TGTGCCAGCGTCCCGGGACTTAACTCCTACGAGCAGTACTTC
CDR3 protein: CASVPGLNSYEQYF

V gene: TRBV5-1
D gene: TRBD1
J gene: TRBJ2-3
clone size: once
CDR3 DNA: TGCGCCAGCAGCTTGGCCGGTACAGGGGTTGATACGCAGTATTTT
CDR3 protein: CASSLAGTGVDTQYF

V gene: TRBV5-1
D gene: TRBD2
J gene: TRBJ2-7
clone size: .
CDR3 DNA: TGCGCCAGCAGCCAAGGGACTAGCGGGGTATTTGGTGGCGAGCAGTACTTC
CDR3 protein: CASSQGTSGVFGGEQYF

V gene: TRBV5-1
D gene: TRBD2
J gene: TRBJ2-3
clone size: .
CDR3 DNA: TGCGCCAGCAGGGATAGCGGGAGCACAGATACGCAGTATTTT
CDR3 protein: CASRDSGSTDTQYF

V gene: TRBV7-2
D gene: TRBD2
J gene: TRBJ2-1
clone size: .
CDR3 DNA: TGTGCCAGCAGCTTCCGGGGTGCGGGGGTAGCCTTCTTC
CDR3 protein: CASSFRGAGVAFF

V gene: TRBV5-4
D gene: .
J gene: TRBJ2-5
clone size: .
CDR3 DNA: TGTGCCAGCAGCTTAGGAGCCGGGCCAGCGGGGACCCAGTACTTC
CDR3 protein: CASSLGAGPAGTQYF

V gene: TRBV11-2
D gene: TRBD1
J gene: TRBJ2-5
clone size: .
CDR3 DNA: TGTGCCAGCAGCTTGGCGACAGGGGGTAAACAAGAGACCCAGTACTTC
CDR3 protein: CASSLATGGKQETQYF

V gene: TRBV5-1
D gene: .
J gene: TRBJ2-5
clone size: .
CDR3 DNA: TGCGCCAGCAGTCCCTGGGCCCTGGAGACCCAGTACTTC
CDR3 protein: CASSPWALETQYF

V gene: TRBV6-5
D gene: TRBD1
J gene: TRBJ1-2
clone size: .
CDR3 DNA: TGTGCCAGCAGTTACCGAGGGACAGGGAAGCACTATGGCTACACCTTC
CDR3 protein: CASSYRGTGKHYGYTF

V gene: TRBV28
D gene: TRBD1
J gene: TRBJ1-6
clone size: .
CDR3 DNA: TGTGCCAGCAGACCGCGACAGGGGGCAGATTCACCCCTCCACTTT
CDR3 protein: CASRPRQGADSPLHF

V gene: TRBV5-5
D gene: TRBD1
J gene: TRBJ1-5
clone size: .
CDR3 DNA: TGTGCCAGCAGCAGTGGACAGGGGGGGAATCAGCCCCAGCATTTT
CDR3 protein: CASSSGQGGNQPQHF

V gene: TRBV7-3
D gene: TRBD2
J gene: TRBJ2-3
clone size: .
CDR3 DNA: TGTGCCAGCAGCTCTAGCGGGGCTAGCACAGATACGCAGTATTTT
CDR3 protein: CASSSSGASTDTQYF

V gene: TRBV13
D gene: TRBD1
J gene: TRBJ2-7
clone size: .
CDR3 DNA: TGTGCCAGCAGCTTTAGACAGGGGGCCTACGAGCAGTACTTC
CDR3 protein: CASSFRQGAYEQYF

V gene: TRBV11-2
D gene: .
J gene: TRBJ1-6
clone size: .
CDR3 DNA: TGTGCCAGCAGCATTACAGGGAGTTCACCCCTCCACTTT
CDR3 protein: CASSITGSSPLHF

V gene: TRBV15
D gene: .
J gene: TRBJ1-5
clone size: once
CDR3 DNA: TGTGCCACCAGCAGGGGGGGATTGATCTTTTCGGGGCAGCCCCAGCATTTT
CDR3 protein: CATSRGGLIFSGQPQHF

V gene: TRBV5-1
D gene: .
J gene: TRBJ2-2
clone size: few
CDR3 DNA: TGCGCCAGCAGCTTGCTAGCGACCGGGGAGCTGTTTTTT
CDR3 protein: CASSLLATGELFF

V gene: TRBV9
D gene: .
J gene: TRBJ1-3
clone size: .
CDR3 DNA: TGTGCCAGCAGCGTAGACGGAGACACCATATATTTT
CDR3 protein: CASSVDGDTIYF

V gene: TRBV5-5
D gene: .
J gene: TRBJ1-6
clone size: .
CDR3 DNA: TGTGCCAGCAGCGTGGGCGGGAGGTTAGCTAATTCACCCCTCCACTTT
CDR3 protein: CASSVGGRLANSPLHF

V gene: TRBV6-4
D gene: TRBD1
J gene: TRBJ2-5
clone size: .
CDR3 DNA: TGTGCCAGCAGCGAACAGGGGGCTCTAGCGAAACTTCAAGAGACCCAGTACTTC
CDR3 protein: CASSEQGALAKLQETQYF

V gene: TRBV7-2
D gene: .
J gene: TRBJ1-1
clone size: .
CDR3 DNA: TGTGCCAGCAGCTCAGTTCTGGTCAGGTACACTGAAGCTTTCTTT
CDR3 protein: CASSSVLVRYTEAFF

V gene: TRBV13
D gene: TRBD2
J gene: TRBJ2-7
clone size: .
CDR3 DNA: TGTGCCAGCAGCCTGCTCGGGGGGGTCCGACACTTC
CDR3 protein: CASSLLGGVRHF

V gene: TRBV27
D gene: TRBD2
J gene: TRBJ2-1
clone size: .
CDR3 DNA: TGTGCCAGCAGTTTAGGGGTAGCGGGAGGCCACAATGAGCAGTTCTTC
CDR3 protein: CASSLGVAGGHNEQFF